Given below is one TCR beta chain in context. The data originate from a study of blood T cell repertoires in COVID-19. The overall study: T cells, B-cell-depleted T cells, or PBMCs provided the cDNA or gDNA that served as material.

The CDR3 spans 14 residues. Trimming took off 5 bases at V and 6 bases at J, with 13 bases between the two ends. Per germline, CDR1 MDHEN and CDR2 SYDVKM. The table came from immunoSEQ multiplex PCR; TCRdb's copy has only in-frame clones and leaves some out. This table holds 190,000 or so clones, approximately 94% found once. The chain combines TRBV28 with TRBJ1-4; D unresolved. The sequenced sample consisted of peripheral blood. This clonotype was sampled from a man younger than 40 with COVID-19, enrolled during active disease. The CDR3 coding sequence is TGTGCCAGCAGTCCCCACTCTATACATGAAAAACTGTTTTTT. This codes for CASSPHSIHEKLFF.